The T cell receptor beta chain described here comes from a study of T cells in Graves' hyperthyroidism and ophthalmopathy (dated by TCRdb to the late 2010s). Broadly, across the study: Peripheral blood samples were taken at the time of initial diagnosis, prior to any treatment. To identify distinguishing TCR V-J signatures, a discovery cohort of 90 to 100 patients was used, comprising 43 with Graves' ophthalmopathy and approximately 57 with stable Graves' hyperthyroidism. After blood sampling, hyperthyroidism patients were treated with methimazole at a starting dose of 30 mg daily, and ophthalmopathy patients were treated with high-dose intravenous methylprednisolone. Thyroid tissue and blood T-cell repertoires from about 6 Graves' hyperthyroidism patients were also compared in the study. For training and testing, the 110 or so patients in the discovery cohort were randomly divided in a 7:3 ratio. Prospective prediction of ophthalmopathy was tested in an independent validation cohort of some 20 hyperthyroidism patients and 17 patients who later progressed to ophthalmopathy. TCR Vbeta CDR3 sequencing of roughly 140 peripheral blood samples (under 45 ophthalmopathy, around 80 hyperthyroidism and approximately 17 progressor patients) is reported in the paper. Study-level results and caveats: Most expanded thyroid clonotypes (frequency above 0.001) were also detected in blood, a finding suggesting that blood repertoires may reflect thyroid immune responses. During validation, the model predicted progression to ophthalmopathy a median of approximately six months ahead of onset, with 60% to 71% sensitivity and 72.22% specificity. No statistical method was used to fix the sample size in advance, and group allocation was not hidden from the investigators. In cross-validation, a model built on a 13 V-J signature told ophthalmopathy apart from stable hyperthyroidism with 87.88% sensitivity and about 81% specificity, and in testing the same model reached 80%/75%.

V is clipped by 0 bases and J by 4 bases, and the sequence between their germline boundaries is 7 bases long. CDR1 and CDR2 (SGHAT, FQNNGV) derive from the germline V gene. Including cysteine and phenylalanine, the CDR3 has 15 amino acids. Only the CDR3 part of the read is kept: 45 bases, read in frame from the first base. TCR beta CDR3 regions were amplified from RNA transcripts. The first round of RT-PCR for the TCR CDR3 was performed with the HTBI primer set and the Qiagen OneStep RT-PCR kit. The libraries were constructed in a second round of multiplex PCR and then size-selected and purified. Paired-end sequencing of the libraries was performed with 100 bp reads on an Illumina HiSeq2000. In the source study's methods: SOAPnuke was used to process the raw data, throwing out any read that contained adapters or uncalled bases, had a mean Phred below 15, or lacked an exact constant-primer or identifier match. COPE v1.2.5 was used to merge the high-quality paired reads, and each unique nucleotide sequence was defined as a clonotype. MiTCR v1.1 was used to align clonotypes to the IMGT TRBV, TRBD and TRBJ reference segments. The analysis was restricted to V-J combinations with a frequency above 0.0001, which together covered 99.2% of the repertoires. The TCS score was defined as F50 (clonal expansion) divided by E x V (chaos), with BLOSUM62-based TCRdist calculated between CDR3 peptides within each V-J. Welch's t-statistics and random forest reduced roughly 540 V-J features to roughly 13, which were used in a naive Bayes classifier (R e1071). Using fastp trimming at Q25 and MiXCR clonotype assembly, TCRdb reanalyzed the public sequencing data and kept in-frame beta chains. Identical CDR3 proteins give one entry, which carries the most common genes and DNA. The V and J calls come from TCRdb's annotation, not from the publication. Within this sample are roughly 640,000 distinct CDR3 sequences, with around 15% of them counted one time only. Less than 3.5% of the sample lies in the top ten.

Many counts were recorded for this clonotype. The target of this receptor is not known. No base quality information exists; no much larger clone differs at one position. Ophthalmopathy patients had moderately to severely active disease, Clinical Activity Score of at least 3, NOSPECS grade of at least 4, and duration under 3 months. The study excluded patients with uncontrolled infections, other autoimmune diseases, pregnancy or lactation. Diagnoses were established on the basis of clinical symptoms, serum thyroxine and TRAb, thyroid ultrasound, and orbital computed tomography. PBMCs were isolated from about 9.1 ml of fresh peripheral blood by Ficoll-Paque density gradient centrifugation. Total RNA was extracted using Trizol reagent, and RNA quality was assessed on an Agilent 2100 Bioanalyzer.

The sample consisted of blood. Recombination connected TRBV11-2 to TRBJ1-6; the D gene lacks a confident call. The source of this sequence is a woman in her thirties or forties with Graves' ophthalmopathy. In nucleotides, the sequence is TGTGCCAGCAGCTTAGAACGGGGATATAATTCACCCCTCCACTTT. This codes for CASSLERGYNSPLHF.